This is a list of T cell receptor beta chains from one sample in a study of blood T cells in healthy people across ages. TCRdb redid the calling of the 5' RACE reads with MiXCR, one entry per CDR3 protein. Of about 840,000 distinct CDR3 sequences listed, 29% were seen once; the top ten hold 10%. These data are also associated with another study on T cells of mothers and their children.

Sequences were obtained from blood. The receptors shown here come from a woman aged 40 to 49 in good health. Each CDR3 is given with its conserved first and last residue. Clone size is not always given. Where it is, it says once, few, many or a class for expanded clones.

cdr3_length j_call v_call clone_size cdr3_aa
13 TRBJ2-5 TRBV29-1 many CSVEQGGRDVQYF
19 TRBJ2-7 TRBV7-9 many CASSWDNVISRPSSYEQYF
13 TRBJ2-1 TRBV7-2 . CASSSPGVYEQFF
12 TRBJ1-2 TRBV5-6 . CASGRQDYGYTF
19 TRBJ2-5 TRBV20-1 . CSASRPGGDIMMYRETQYF
14 TRBJ2-5 TRBV5-1 many CASSLASTPETQYF
13 TRBJ1-1 TRBV20-1 . CSAPAGQNTEAFF
15 TRBJ2-1 TRBV5-1 many CASSLKLAGGNEQFF
17 TRBJ1-6 TRBV10-3 once CAISVPSGGTGNSPLHF
14 TRBJ1-1 TRBV4-2 . CASSLNRVDTEAFF
14 TRBJ2-5 TRBV5-1 many CASSPPTSIETQYF
14 TRBJ2-2 TRBV20-1 few CSARASGGAGELFF
14 TRBJ1-5 TRBV12-3/TRBV12-4 . CASVPRGGNQPQHF
13 TRBJ2-1 TRBV20-1 many CSARWGGDNEQFF
13 TRBJ2-3 TRBV4-2 . CASSQALADTQYF
17 TRBJ2-7 TRBV15 many CATSRPGTSGPSYEQYF
11 TRBJ2-5 TRBV28 . CASRTGRTQYF
13 TRBJ2-2 TRBV6-1 . CASRDFLGGELFF
13 TRBJ2-7 TRBV7-9 . CAAEGREGYEQYF
11 TRBJ1-2 TRBV6-1 . CAIQDALSYTF
19 TRBJ2-7 TRBV12-5 . CASGLPHLKNRLSCYEQYF
14 TRBJ2-1 TRBV7-2 many CASREDLRVGEQFF
14 TRBJ2-7 TRBV14 . CASSQVNSPYEQYF
16 TRBJ1-1 TRBV7-9 few CASSENYGQGGTEAFF
14 TRBJ1-2 TRBV24-1 . CATSDSGPYYGYTF
16 TRBJ1-4 TRBV14 . CASNQFGGLGNEKLFF
15 TRBJ1-5 TRBV10-3 . CAISAGTVANQPQHF
12 TRBJ1-4 TRBV29-1 many CSVAGGCEKLFF
13 TRBJ2-1 TRBV29-1 few CSVRDRSYNGQFF
18 TRBJ2-1 TRBV4-3 few CASSQSLPRTAGGWEQFF
13 TRBJ2-1 TRBV27 . CASKPGAYNEQFF
15 TRBJ1-6 TRBV7-2 . CASSPRQAANSPLHF
18 TRBJ2-5 TRBV18 few CASSPSGLAGGAGETQYF
15 TRBJ2-3 TRBV20-1 . CSAGRRDELSDTQYF
15 TRBJ1-2 TRBV28 . CASRDLQGANYGYTF
15 TRBJ2-3 TRBV12-3/TRBV12-4 . CASSFGGGAGDTQYF
15 TRBJ2-7 TRBV6-5 many CASSATGQETYEQYF
15 TRBJ1-4 TRBV7-9 many CASSPEDSMGEKLFF
11 TRBJ1-2 TRBV6-7 few CASRDLPGYTF
12 TRBJ1-1 TRBV7-9 . CASNRQDREAFF
14 TRBJ2-2 TRBV24-1 once CATSERGYTGELFF
13 TRBJ1-1 TRBV29-1 . CSAEGQMNTEAFF
14 TRBJ1-2 TRBV10-3 . CAISEPGTTYGYTF
19 TRBJ2-7 TRBV27 few CASSLSGTSGGAFSYEQYF
17 TRBJ1-2 TRBV7-3 many CASSYILGGPPNYGYTF
14 TRBJ2-1 TRBV20-1 many CSALWGGTYNEQFF
15 TRBJ1-4 TRBV15 . CATSGEQRNNEKLFF
13 TRBJ1-1 TRBV20-1 . CSASDTSNTEAFF
17 TRBJ1-1 TRBV7-2 once CASSPSTRGVMNTEAFF
15 TRBJ1-6 TRBV12-3/TRBV12-4 few CASSSRDSYNSPLHF
14 TRBJ1-2 TRBV10-3 many CAIRRPDSPYGYTF